These T cell receptor beta chains were read from a single sample in a study of patients and donors after allogeneic stem cell transplantation. One entry per CDR3 protein results from TCRdb running MiXCR on the RT-PCR reads. The sample has some 880,000 distinct CDR3 sequences, more than 15% seen once; the top ten hold approximately 5.9%. The material sequenced was blood, either unsorted or a sorted T cell fraction (not recorded which). These receptors were obtained from a human donor who was either an allogeneic HSCT recipient or a stem cell or donor lymphocyte infusion donor (not recorded which). It is not recorded whose cells these are; they may come from a transplant donor. The CDR3 runs from the conserved cysteine through the conserved F or W. A D gene is named only where the DNA matches it firmly. Not all rows give a size; the values are once, few, many and, for expanded clones, a class.

>TRBJ2-6|few|TRBV29-1|-
CSVEGTPTSGANVLTF
TGCAGCGTTGAGGGGACACCTACTTCTGGGGCCAACGTCCTGACTTTC
>TRBJ1-5|few|TRBV6-1|-
CASREGGLGNQPQHF
TGTGCCAGCCGAGAGGGGGGCCTCGGCAATCAGCCCCAGCATTTT
>TRBJ2-5|few|TRBV20-1|TRBD1
CSASLTGEETQYF
TGCAGTGCCAGCCTGACAGGGGAAGAGACCCAGTACTTC
>TRBJ1-1|-|TRBV27|TRBD1
CASSSLQGALPEAFF
TGTGCCAGCAGTTCCTTACAGGGGGCACTTCCTGAAGCTTTCTTT
>TRBJ2-2|-|TRBV28|-
CASWWGATGELFF
TGTGCCAGCTGGTGGGGTGCCACCGGGGAGCTGTTTTTT
>TRBJ2-7|-|TRBV5-1|-
CASSLATGTTYEQYF
TGCGCCAGCAGCTTGGCGACAGGGACTACCTACGAGCAGTACTTC
>TRBJ2-3|many|TRBV24-1|TRBD1
CATSDPGQGSTDTQYF
TGTGCCACCAGTGACCCGGGACAGGGGAGCACAGATACGCAGTATTTT
>TRBJ1-2|few|TRBV25-1|-
CASSEWWYGYTF
TGTGCCAGCAGTGAATGGTGGTATGGCTACACCTTC
>TRBJ2-7|-|TRBV30|-
CAWKGAYEQYF
TGTGCCTGGAAAGGGGCCTACGAGCAGTACTTC
>TRBJ2-1|many|TRBV12-3/TRBV12-4|-
CASSLGSGEQFF
TGTGCCAGCAGTTTAGGGTCTGGCGAGCAGTTCTTC